Reported below is one T cell receptor beta chain. Its antigen is not known. A second 7 to 11 cycle PCR used barcoded and J-beta primers. Every cDNA molecule carried a tag from a template-switch adaptor bearing 12 random nucleotides. TCRdb reprocessed the 5' RACE reads via MiXCR and lists one record per CDR3 protein. The table has 910,000 or so distinct CDR3 sequences, roughly 51% seen once; the top ten hold around a fifth. The sample, 7.5 to 10 milliliters of peripheral blood, was drawn from each donor. Total RNA, at least 5.5 micrograms per sample, was extracted from PBMCs. The data are from a study of blood T cells in healthy people across ages. Study-wide findings and caveats: Greater diversity and more naive CD4+ cells were seen in long-lived donors than in aged donors.

V shed 2 bases and J shed 3 bases, with 13 bases lying between them. CDR1 and CDR2 (germline): GTSNPN, SVGIG (reference sequence). The CDR3 length is 14 residues. The rearrangement joins TRBV30 to TRBJ1-1; D may be TRBD1 (5 bases). This receptor was taken from a woman aged 60-75 years in good health. Material for sequencing was blood. Written as DNA, the CDR3 is TGTGCCTGGAGTCGACAGCTTGGGGACACTGAAGCTTTCTTT. It translates to CAWSRQLGDTEAFF.